The 26 T cell receptor beta chains below come from one sample, sequenced in a study of blood T cells in healthy people across ages. Then a second PCR, running roughly 7 to 12 cycles, was carried out with a sample-barcoded 5' primer and a J-beta primer mix. MiXCR, applied by TCRdb to the 5' RACE reads, yields one record per CDR3 protein. The sample consists of about 640,000 distinct CDR3 sequences, roughly 53% of them appearing once. Source material: blood. These TCRs come from a man aged 55 to 70 in good health.

The V call is TRBV25-1, the J call TRBJ2-5; 8 bases align to TRBD1. This CDR3 comprises 16 residues. The V gene end was trimmed by 4 bases and the J gene end by 5 bases; junction bases not matched to a gene: 12. Germline assignment: CDR1 MGHDK and CDR2 SYGVNS. Here the CDR3 reads CASSAQGAYLGETQYF. The CDR3 DNA reads as TGTGCCAGCAGTGCTCAGGGGGCATACTTAGGGGAGACCCAGTACTTC.

J is TRBJ2-1 and V is TRBV9, with TRBD2 identical over 15 bases. The germline V gene has CDR1 SGDLS and CDR2 YYNGEE. This CDR3 is 16 amino acids long. J lost 7 bases, V lost 0 bases, and 2 bases had no gene match. The CDR3 nucleotides are TGTGCCAGCAGCGTAGGGACTAGCGGGGGGGAAAATGAGCAGTTCTTC. Its translation is CASSVGTSGGENEQFF.

V is TRBV20-1 and J is TRBJ1-2, with 10 bases matching TRBD1. This CDR3 has 14 residues. The V and J ends lost 2 bases and 8 bases, in that order; junction bases with no gene match: 8. Germline V gene sequence: CDR1 DFQATT, CDR2 SNEGSKA (reference sequence). CDR3 DNA sequence: TGCAGTGCTAGAAACAGACAGGGGGCTCGGGGCTACACCTTC. It translates to CSARNRQGARGYTF.

This clonotype was seen a few times. This sequence joins TRBV10-3 and TRBJ2-1; 10 bases line up with TRBD2. Looked up from germline, CDR1 is ENHRY and CDR2 is SYGVKD. The CDR3 has 14 residues. V lost 7 bases to trimming and J lost 5 bases; unmatched junction nucleotides: 5. CDR3 in amino acids: CAIKIAGGHNEQFF. The CDR3 nucleotides are TGTGCCATCAAAATAGCGGGGGGCCACAATGAGCAGTTCTTC.

The J gene is TRBJ2-3, the V gene TRBV5-4; D possibly uses TRBD1 or TRBD2 (6 bases each). The CDR3 sequence is 16 residues long. Germline-derived CDR1 and CDR2 are SGHNT and YYREEE (reference sequence). Trimming cost V 2 bases and J 1 base, with 14 bases left between them. The CDR3 DNA reads as TGTGCCAGCAGCTTCGACCGGGGGCTAGGCACAGATACGCAGTATTTT. Protein: CASSFDRGLGTDTQYF.

The chain combines TRBV5-1 with TRBJ2-4; 9 bases agree with TRBD2. The last part of the DNA fits TRBJ2-5 better; the J call may be wrong. The CDR3 runs to 16 residues. Germline CDR1 reads SGHRS; CDR2 reads YFSETQ. The CDR3 loop reads CASSFLGGGAVETQYF. The CDR3 DNA reads TGCGCCAGCAGCTTCCTCGGCGGGGGGGCCGTAGAGACCCAGTACTTC.

This chain uses TRBV5-5 with TRBJ2-7; perhaps TRBD2 as D (5 bases). Trimming took 4 bases from V and 11 from J, leaving 13 bases between them. CDR1 SGHKS and CDR2 YYEKEE come from the germline V gene (reference sequence). This CDR3 has 11 amino acids. CDR3 in amino acids: CASSPPRAEYF. In DNA, the CDR3 is TGTGCCAGCAGCCCCCCTCGAGCGGAGTACTTC.

V is TRBV2 and J is TRBJ2-1; 9 bases are a match to TRBD1. Germline V lookup: CDR1 SNHLY, CDR2 FYNNEI. This CDR3 region has 14 residues. V lost 6 bases to trimming and J lost 8 bases; unmatched junction nucleotides: 8. This chain's CDR3 is CASRETGGFYEQFF. Written as DNA, the CDR3 is TGTGCCAGCAGGGAGACAGGGGGGTTCTATGAGCAGTTCTTC.

A note on this clonotype: This may arise from a read error, as a much more abundant clone is one base away. The DNA of the CDR3 is TGTGCCAGCAGTGGAAGGGGCTCGGTCCATGAGCAGTTCTTC. Translating gives CASSGRGSVHEQFF. The gene calls are TRBV2 and TRBJ2-1, with D possibly TRBD1 on 5 matching bases. V was trimmed by 4 bases and J by 8 bases, leaving 15 bases between them. Per germline, CDR1 SNHLY and CDR2 FYNNEI. The CDR3 runs 14 residues.

The V call is TRBV11-3, the J call TRBJ1-2, with no clear D. CDR3 size: 14 residues. V shed 5 bases and J shed 8 bases, with 18 bases lying between them. Germline values: CDR1 SGHNT, CDR2 YENEEA. This chain's CDR3 is CASSGDRTGLGYTF. The CDR3 nucleotides read TGTGCCAGCAGCGGGGATAGGACCGGATTGGGCTACACCTTC.

The chain joins TRBV3-1 to TRBJ2-4; D uncertain. The J call may be incorrect, as the DNA end agrees better with TRBJ2-7. Germline values: CDR1 LGHDT, CDR2 YNNKEL (reference sequence). This CDR3 spans 16 amino acids. CDR3: CASSRSSTQSSYEQYF. CDR3 DNA sequence: TGTGCCAGCAGCCGTTCAAGTACTCAGAGCTCCTACGAGCAGTACTTC.

This clonotype was seen only a few times. This chain joins TRBV6-2 or TRBV6-3 and TRBJ2-4; D uncertain. This CDR3 is built from 12 residues. Germline CDR1 is MNHEY and CDR2 is SVGEGT. The germline V and J ends were trimmed by 5 bases and 6 bases, with 8 bases remaining between them. The DNA of the CDR3 is TGTGCCAGCAGTGGCCCAGGAAACATTCAGTACTTC. Its protein product is CASSGPGNIQYF.

This chain links TRBV4-3 with TRBJ1-2; D not resolved. The CDR3 is 15 amino acids. The germline V gene has CDR1 LGHNA and CDR2 YSLEER. V was clipped by 0 bases and J by 2 bases, with 10 bases between them. CDR3 amino acids: CASSQDIGGNYGYTF. The CDR3 DNA reads TGCGCCAGCAGCCAAGATATTGGCGGCAACTATGGCTACACCTTC.

The chain carries TRBV4-2 and TRBJ2-3; TRBD2 matches 8 bases. The germline V gene encodes CDR1 LGHNA and CDR2 YNFKEQ. The CDR3 covers 16 residues. Unmatched junction bases numbered 7, after V lost 4 bases and J lost 1 base. The CDR3 reads CASSRGRGEGTDTQYF. The CDR3 nucleotides are TGTGCCAGCAGCCGGGGGCGGGGGGAAGGCACAGATACGCAGTATTTT.

This clonotype was counted a few times. The chain is built from TRBV20-1 and TRBJ1-2; D uncertain. The CDR3 loop spans 15 amino acids. Looked up from germline, CDR1 is DFQATT and CDR2 is SNEGSKA (reference sequence). The V end was cut by 3 bases, the J end by 4 bases, with 18 bases between. CDR3 loop: CSASRGRPTGYGYTF. CDR3 DNA: TGCAGTGCTAGCCGCGGCAGACCCACTGGCTATGGCTACACCTTC.

This chain links TRBV11-3 with TRBJ2-3; D is unclear. Germline values: CDR1 SGHNT, CDR2 YENEEA. The V end was cut by 2 bases, the J end by 2 bases, with 8 bases between. The CDR3 is 14 amino acids. CDR3 loop: CASSLTAATDTQYF. CDR3 nucleotides: TGTGCCAGCAGCTTAACGGCAGCCACAGATACGCAGTATTTT.

The chain recombines TRBV7-2 with TRBJ2-3; tentatively, D is TRBD1 (5 bases). The germline V gene has CDR1 SGHTA and CDR2 FQGNSA. The CDR3 is made up of 14 amino acids. With 6 bases removed from V and 4 bases from J, the gap between germline ends came to 14 bases. CDR3: CASSPMTVSDTQYF. The DNA of the CDR3 is TGTGCCAGCAGTCCGATGACAGTCTCAGATACGCAGTATTTT. The variable domain in full, completed from reference TRBV7-2 and TRBJ2-3, reads GAGVSQSPSNKVTEKGKDVELRCDPISGHTALYWYRQSLGQGLEFLIYFQGNSAPDKSGLPSDRFSAERTGGSVSTLTIQRTQQEDSAVYLCASSPMTVSDTQYFGPGTRLTVL.

This chain joins TRBV12-3 or TRBV12-4 and TRBJ2-5; D might be TRBD1 (5 bases). The length of the CDR3 is 16 residues. Trimming removed 1 base at V and 1 base at J, with 13 bases between. CDR3 region: CASSLGMGQLQETQYF. CDR3 sequence (DNA): TGTGCCAGCAGTTTAGGTATGGGGCAGCTCCAAGAGACCCAGTACTTC.

Written as DNA, the CDR3 is TGTGCCAGCAGGACCGGACAGGGAGTAACTAATGAAAAACTGTTTTTT. Its protein product is CASRTGQGVTNEKLFF. This chain links TRBV12-3 or TRBV12-4 with TRBJ1-4; 8 nucleotides agree with TRBD1. The trim removed 6 bases at V and 1 base at J, leaving 7 bases unmatched. The CDR3 is 16 amino acids.

This clonotype has at least ten counts. V and J are TRBV20-1 and TRBJ1-2; D is unresolved. The germline V gene has CDR1 DFQATT and CDR2 SNEGSKA (reference sequence). The CDR3 spans 13 residues. Trimming pared 0 bases from V and 8 bases from J, leaving 13 bases between. This chain's CDR3 is CSARDVGPGGYTF. The CDR3 DNA sequence: TGCAGTGCTAGAGACGTAGGGCCCGGCGGCTACACCTTC.

V is TRBV18 and J is TRBJ2-5, with 10 bases matching TRBD2. This CDR3 region has 16 residues. V trimming: 6 bases; J trimming: 2 bases; junction bases outside the gene matches: 9. Germline V lookup: CDR1 KGHSH, CDR2 LQKENI. The CDR3 loop reads CASSPGTSARQETQYF. CDR3 DNA: TGTGCCAGCTCCCCCGGGACTAGCGCGAGACAAGAGACCCAGTACTTC.

This sequence joins TRBV5-1 and TRBJ2-7; unclear D gene. Germline-derived CDR1 and CDR2 are SGHRS and YFSETQ. The CDR3 extends over 13 amino acids. Trimming removed 2 bases at V and 2 bases at J, with 8 bases between. This CDR3 is CASSFDLTYEQYF. CDR3 coding DNA: TGCGCCAGCAGCTTTGATTTAACCTACGAGCAGTACTTC.

This clonotype appeared many times. DNA for the CDR3: TGTGCCATCAGCGAAGACAGGGGCTATGGCTACACCTTC. Translated, it gives CAISEDRGYGYTF. This chain connects TRBV10-3 to TRBJ1-2; 8 bases agree with TRBD1. After removal of 6 bases from V and 4 bases from J, the junction contained 4 bases not matched to a gene. CDR3 length: 13 residues. Looked up from germline, CDR1 is ENHRY and CDR2 is SYGVKD.

This chain joins TRBV4-2 and TRBJ1-6; 7 bases agree with TRBD1. V dropped 0 bases and J dropped 0; count of bases not matched to a gene: 8. CDR1 is LGHNA and CDR2 is YNFKEQ in the germline V gene. The CDR3 extends over 19 amino acids. CDR3 amino acids: CASSQDPDRSFSYNSPLHF. CDR3 DNA: TGTGCCAGCAGCCAAGATCCGGACAGGTCTTTCTCCTATAATTCACCCCTCCACTTT.

The chain joins TRBV20-1 to TRBJ2-1; D possibly corresponds to TRBD1 (6 bases). This CDR3 is 16 amino acids long. From germline, CDR1 is DFQATT and CDR2 SNEGSKA (reference sequence). Trimming stripped 0 bases from V and 3 bases from J, with 15 bases between. The CDR3 region has the DNA TGCAGTGCTAGAGATCGACCGACAGGAAGCTACAATGAGCAGTTCTTC. This sequence encodes CSARDRPTGSYNEQFF.

Regarding this clonotype: A single base separates this from a much larger clone, so it may be a read error. V usage is TRBV7-2 and J usage is TRBJ2-1, with 8 bases lining up with TRBD2. Germline-derived CDR1 and CDR2 are SGHTA and FQGNSA. This CDR3 is built from 16 residues. CDR3 amino acids: CASSLEAGGPYNGQFF. The CDR3 region has the DNA TGTGCCAGCAGCTTAGAGGCGGGGGGCCCGTACAATGGGCAGTTCTTC.